The clone carrying this T cell receptor beta chain was seen once. This sample is drawn from a study of blood T cell repertoires in COVID-19. Germline V gives CDR1 SEHNR, CDR2 FQNEAQ (reference sequence). The J segment lost 11 bases and the V segment lost 5 bases, leaving 12 bases of the junction unmatched. The CDR3 runs 14 residues. Produced via immunoSEQ multiplex PCR; TCRdb's table is partial and in-frame only. The sample consists of hundreds of thousands of clones, approximately 84% of them appearing once. The source is a man between 35 and 55 years old with acute or convalescent COVID-19. Sample: peripheral blood. The chain uses TRBV7-9 and TRBJ2-1, with 7 bases lining up with TRBD1. In DNA, the CDR3 is TGTGCCAGCAGCCGAGGGACAGTCGTTTTCCAGCAGTTCTTC. It codes for CASSRGTVVFQQFF.